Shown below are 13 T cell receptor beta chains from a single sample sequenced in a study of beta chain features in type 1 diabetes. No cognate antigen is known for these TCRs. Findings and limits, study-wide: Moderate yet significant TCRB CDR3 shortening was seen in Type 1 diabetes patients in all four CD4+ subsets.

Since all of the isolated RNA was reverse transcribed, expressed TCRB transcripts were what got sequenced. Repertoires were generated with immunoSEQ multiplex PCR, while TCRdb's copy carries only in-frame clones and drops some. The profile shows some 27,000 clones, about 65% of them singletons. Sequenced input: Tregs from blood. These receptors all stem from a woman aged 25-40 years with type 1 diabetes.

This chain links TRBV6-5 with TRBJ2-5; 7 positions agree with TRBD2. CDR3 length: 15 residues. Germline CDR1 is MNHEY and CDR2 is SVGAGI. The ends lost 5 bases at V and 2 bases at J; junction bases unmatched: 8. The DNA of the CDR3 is TGTGCCAGCAGTGCAGGACTAGGCAGACAAGAGACCCAGTACTTC. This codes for CASSAGLGRQETQYF.

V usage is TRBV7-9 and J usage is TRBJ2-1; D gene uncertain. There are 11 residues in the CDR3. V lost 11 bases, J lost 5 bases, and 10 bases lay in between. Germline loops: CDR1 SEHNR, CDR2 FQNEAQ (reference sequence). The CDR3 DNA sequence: TGTGCCCTCATTAACAACAATGAGCAGTTCTTC. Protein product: CALINNNEQFF. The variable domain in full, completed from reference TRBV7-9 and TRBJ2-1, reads DTGVSQNPRHKITKRGQNVTFRCDPISEHNRLYWYRQTLGQGPEFLTYFQNEAQLEKSRLLSDRFSAERPKGSFSTLEIQRTEQGDSAMYLCALINNNEQFFGPGTRLTVL.

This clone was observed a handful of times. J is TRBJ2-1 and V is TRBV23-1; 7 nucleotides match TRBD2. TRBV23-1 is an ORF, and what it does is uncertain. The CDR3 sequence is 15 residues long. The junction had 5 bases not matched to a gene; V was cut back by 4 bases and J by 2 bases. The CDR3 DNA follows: TGCGCCAGCAGTCCCCCTAGCGGAACCTACAATGAGCAGTTCTTC. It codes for CASSPPSGTYNEQFF.

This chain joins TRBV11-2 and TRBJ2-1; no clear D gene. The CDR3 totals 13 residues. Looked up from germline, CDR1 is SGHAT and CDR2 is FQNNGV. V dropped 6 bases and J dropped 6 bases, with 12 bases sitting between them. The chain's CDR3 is CASSRTRFNEQFF. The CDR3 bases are TGTGCCAGCAGTAGAACTCGATTCAATGAGCAGTTCTTC.

CDR3 residues: CTIDRGETQYF. The CDR3, as DNA: TGCACCATCGACAGGGGAGAGACCCAGTACTTC. This rearrangement joins TRBV20-1 to TRBJ2-5, with 8 bases lining up with TRBD1. CDR1 is DFQATT and CDR2 is SNEGSKA in the germline V gene (reference sequence). The CDR3 covers 11 residues.

CDR3: CASSLKQGLEAFF. CDR3 nucleotide sequence: TGTGCCAGCAGCTTAAAGCAGGGATTGGAAGCTTTCTTT. The V gene is TRBV7-3, the J gene TRBJ1-1; a possible D gene is TRBD1 (5 bases). This CDR3 is 13 amino acids long. Trimming removed 1 base from V and 8 bases from J, with 11 bases in between. In germline, CDR1 is SGHTA, CDR2 FQGTGA.

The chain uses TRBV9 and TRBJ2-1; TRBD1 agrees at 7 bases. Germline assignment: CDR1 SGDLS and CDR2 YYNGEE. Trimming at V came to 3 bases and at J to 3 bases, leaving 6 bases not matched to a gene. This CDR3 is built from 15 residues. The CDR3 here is CASSAIGTVYNEQFF. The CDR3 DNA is TGTGCCAGCAGCGCCATCGGGACAGTCTACAATGAGCAGTTCTTC. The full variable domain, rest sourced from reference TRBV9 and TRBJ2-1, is DSGVTQTPKHLITATGQRVTLRCSPRSGDLSVYWYQQSLDQGLQFLIQYYNGEERAKGNILERFSAQQFPDLHSELNLSSLELGDSALYFCASSAIGTVYNEQFFGPGTRLTVL.

The CDR3 is CASSLGLSGVNTGELFF. For the CDR3, the DNA is TGTGCCAGCAGCTTAGGACTTAGCGGGGTGAACACCGGGGAGCTGTTTTTT. V is TRBV7-9 and J is TRBJ2-2; TRBD2 matches at 8 bases. The CDR3 has 17 residues. V shed 1 base, J shed 1 base, and the junction held 5 bases outside the gene matches. Per germline, CDR1 SEHNR and CDR2 FQNEAQ (reference sequence).

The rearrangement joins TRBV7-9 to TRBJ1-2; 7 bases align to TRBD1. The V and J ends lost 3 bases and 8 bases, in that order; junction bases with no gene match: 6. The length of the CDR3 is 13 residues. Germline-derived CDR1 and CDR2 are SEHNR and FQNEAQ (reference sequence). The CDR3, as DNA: TGTGCCAGCAGCTTGCGGGACAGTGGAGGCTACACCTTC. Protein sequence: CASSLRDSGGYTF.

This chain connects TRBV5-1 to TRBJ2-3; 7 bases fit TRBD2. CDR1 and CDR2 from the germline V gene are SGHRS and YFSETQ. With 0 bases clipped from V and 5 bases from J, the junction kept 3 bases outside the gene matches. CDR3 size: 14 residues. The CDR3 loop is CASSLALAGDTQYF. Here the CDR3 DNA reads TGCGCCAGCAGCTTGGCCTTAGCGGGAGATACGCAGTATTTT.

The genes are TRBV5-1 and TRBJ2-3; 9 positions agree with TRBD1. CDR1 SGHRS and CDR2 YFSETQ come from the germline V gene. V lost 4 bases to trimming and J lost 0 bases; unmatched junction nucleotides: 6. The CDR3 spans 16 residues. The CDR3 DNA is TGCGCCAGCAGCGGAACAGGACAGGGGAGCACAGATACGCAGTATTTT. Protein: CASSGTGQGSTDTQYF.

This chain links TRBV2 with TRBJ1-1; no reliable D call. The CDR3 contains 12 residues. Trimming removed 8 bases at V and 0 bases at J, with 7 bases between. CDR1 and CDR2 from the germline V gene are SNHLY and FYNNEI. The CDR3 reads CASVQVNTEAFF. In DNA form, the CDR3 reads TGTGCCAGCGTTCAGGTGAACACTGAAGCTTTCTTT.

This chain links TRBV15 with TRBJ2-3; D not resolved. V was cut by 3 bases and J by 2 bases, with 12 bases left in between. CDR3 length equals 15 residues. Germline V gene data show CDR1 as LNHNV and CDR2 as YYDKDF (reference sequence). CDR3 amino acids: CATSRSKRFTDTQYF. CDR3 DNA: TGTGCCACCAGCAGGTCCAAGAGATTCACAGATACGCAGTATTTT.